This T cell receptor (beta chain) was captured by sequencing in a study of blood T cells in healthy people across ages. Primed by a sample-barcoded 5' primer and a J-beta primer mix, a second PCR proceeded for about 6 to 11 cycles. Paired-end reads containing CDR3 totaled no fewer than 2.5 million for each sample. TCRdb passed the 5' RACE reads through MiXCR, listing each CDR3 protein once. The sample carries about 970,000 distinct CDR3 sequences, about 53% recorded once. Every sample yielded at least 6.5 million isolated PBMCs. Germline V CDR1 and CDR2: SGDLS, YYNGEE. V lost 1 base and J lost 10; bases outside the gene matches: 10. The CDR3 extends over 16 amino acids.

The sequenced sample was blood. The chain has TRBV9 and TRBJ2-1, with TRBD2 identical over 11 bases. The receptor's source is a woman between 55 and 75 years old in good health. DNA of the CDR3: TGTGCCAGCAGCGTATCTTCTAGCGGGGGGTTCGGGGAGCAGTTCTTC. This gives the protein CASSVSSSGGFGEQFF.